This T cell receptor (beta chain) was sequenced for a study of cytomegalovirus exposure and HLA in healthy donors. Turning to the study itself: In a later analysis, the 120 or so validation repertoires were reported to have used the same platform as the approximately 690 first-cohort repertoires. General study points: A few CMV-associated chains were confirmed in vitro to be specific for CMV antigens. TCR beta chains numbering some 160 were designated cytomegalovirus-associated.

Only in-frame clones appear in the TCRdb table, and some are missing; sequencing was by immunoSEQ multiplex PCR. The table lists 76,000 or so clones, 94% of them singletons. The CDR3 has 17 residues. The V end was cut by 4 bases, the J end by 7 bases, with 23 bases between. Germline V lookup: CDR1 SGHVS, CDR2 FQNEAQ. Notes on this clone: Its antigen is unknown.

The sample consisted of PBMCs. This TCR came from a woman aged 18-29 years in good health and CMV-seronegative. This chain uses TRBV7-8 with TRBJ2-1, with a weak D call TRBD1 (6 bases). CDR3: CASSSPLTGNYENEQFF. In nucleotides, the CDR3 is TGTGCCAGCAGCTCCCCCCTGACAGGCAATTATGAGAATGAGCAGTTCTTC.